The following is a T cell receptor (beta chain) sequence with its context. Its antigen is undetermined. This sample is part of a study of OX40 agonist ivuxolimab in advanced cancers. CDR1 and CDR2 (germline): SNHLY, FYNNEI. The length of the CDR3 is 15 residues. V dropped 8 bases and J dropped 5 bases, with 19 bases sitting between them. Study-level findings and limits: Both CD4+ and CD8+ T cell populations in blood had undergone clonal expansion by week 6 at 0.1 to 3.0 mg/kg.

This table comes from immunoSEQ multiplex PCR, and its TCRdb copy is limited to in-frame clones, with some not included. The sample has tens of thousands of clones, roughly 80% seen once. Sequenced here: CD4+ or CD8+ T cells sorted from blood, sampled in a trial of the OX40 agonist ivuxolimab. The origin of this receptor is an adult with an advanced solid tumor such as melanoma, head and neck, liver or kidney cancer. The chain combines TRBV2 with TRBJ2-1; D may match TRBD1 or TRBD2 (5 bases each). The CDR3 reads CASEGRTKEDNEQFF. CDR3 bases: TGTGCCAGCGAGGGCAGGACAAAAGAAGACAATGAGCAGTTCTTC.